This record concerns one T cell receptor beta chain sequence. Which antigen it targets is not known. Nothing much larger sits one base from this clone, and base qualities are not available. TCRbeta CDR3 regions were amplified from genomic DNA by means of the immunoSEQ Assay, a bias-controlled multiplex PCR. The paper's processing steps were these. Within the assay, amplification of reference gene primers was used to estimate how many nucleated cells each sample contained. Sequence reads were collapsed and filtered to measure the absolute abundance of every unique TCRbeta CDR3 rearrangement. For each sample, productive Simpson clonality was calculated as the square root of Simpson's diversity index across productive rearrangements. Drawn from immuneACCESS, this table holds only the in-frame rearrangements with V and J called that TCRdb kept. Clones are partly lost; checked studies trace under half to an unresolved V gene and leave the rest unexplained. The DNA was the basis for D and trimming; V, J and clone size are from that table. The sample includes over 150,000 clones, with 82% observed a single time. The biggest ten clones account for 10% to 13% of the sample.

This sample is part of a study of blood T cell repertoires in COVID-19 (dated by TCRdb to 2019 to 2021). As for the study more broadly: Collaborator samples came from the United States, Italy and Spain and covered acute and convalescent phases of COVID-19. Where HLA class I and class II types were available, the types were taken from metadata supplied by the sample provider, not from assay-based typing. The material from the prospective study consisted of cDNA or gDNA derived from T cells, B-cell-depleted T cells, or PBMCs. The repertoires were released in a freely available public database intended as a resource for research on the immune response to SARS-CoV-2. Samples were obtained from the ongoing ImmuneRACE study (first 160 participants) and from about 1,300 subjects provided by 6 global collaborators. A de-identified subject ID, COVID-19 status, age in years and sex were almost always included in the sample metadata. The dataset comprised deeply sampled blood TCRbeta repertoires from subjects exposed to, actively infected with, or recovered from COVID-19.

Overall study results and their limits: The quantity of clinical and demographic metadata differed by source and by participant and was supplied without curation.

The CDR3 starts with the cysteine, ends with the phenylalanine, and has 13 residues. CDR3 DNA is the only sequence kept; it has 39 bases, read in frame from the first base. The germline V end is reduced by 6 bases and the J end by 6 bases; junction bases left unmatched: 4. As encoded in the germline V gene, CDR1 is SNHLY while CDR2 is FYNNEI. Whole blood was collected in K2EDTA tubes by collaborating institutions according to the institutions' own protocols. For TCRbeta analysis, collaborator samples were shipped as frozen whole blood, as isolated PBMCs, or as DNA extracted from either sample type. This TCR was recovered from a woman of 80 years or more with active or convalescent COVID-19. The source material was peripheral blood. The rearranged chain carries TRBV2 and TRBJ1-5, and TRBD1 aligns with 8 junction nucleotides. The base sequence is TGTGCCAGCAGGAGGACAGGGTTTCAGCCCCAGCATTTT. This translates into CASRRTGFQPQHF.